What follows are 17 T cell receptor beta chains derived from one specimen sequenced in a study of blood T cell repertoires in COVID-19. TCRdb's table, derived via immunoSEQ multiplex PCR, lists solely in-frame clones and lacks some. The profile shows some 180,000 clones, more than 75% of them singletons. Sequenced material: peripheral blood. All receptors come from a man aged 50 to 59 who had recovered from COVID-19.

The chain employs TRBV7-2 and TRBJ2-1; 12 bases are shared with TRBD2. From germline, CDR1 is SGHTA and CDR2 FQGNSA. V shed 1 base, J shed 6 bases, and the junction held 4 bases outside the gene matches. The CDR3 is 16 amino acids. The chain's CDR3 is CASSLGLAGGPNEQFF. The CDR3 DNA reads as TGTGCCAGCAGCTTAGGGCTAGCGGGAGGGCCCAATGAGCAGTTCTTC.

The chain carries TRBV28 and TRBJ1-2; D gene unclear. The CDR3 runs to 11 residues. Germline V gene data show CDR1 as MDHEN and CDR2 as SYDVKM. Trimming pared 4 bases from V and 5 bases from J, leaving 5 bases between. CDR3 sequence reads: CASSSYYGYTF. In DNA form, the CDR3 reads TGTGCCAGCAGTTCGTATTATGGCTACACCTTC.

This chain links TRBV10-1 with TRBJ2-7; tentative D call: TRBD2 (6 bases). Trimming shortened V by 8 bases and J by 2 bases, and 13 bases separated the two germline ends. The germline V gene encodes CDR1 WNHNN and CDR2 SYGVQD (reference sequence). The CDR3 length is 13 residues. This CDR3 is CASGPGGTYEQYF. CDR3 DNA sequence: TGCGCCAGCGGCCCCGGGGGAACCTACGAGCAGTACTTC.

The chain employs TRBV7-9 and TRBJ2-7; weak D call: TRBD2 (6 bases). This CDR3 comprises 14 residues. Germline assignment: CDR1 SEHNR and CDR2 FQNEAQ (reference sequence). Deletions cut 2 bases from V and 0 bases from J, with 8 bases between. For the CDR3, the DNA is TGTGCCAGCAGCTTACGGGAGTTCTCCTACGAGCAGTACTTC. As protein: CASSLREFSYEQYF.

V usage is TRBV28 and J usage is TRBJ1-4; possibly TRBD1 for D (5 bases). The CDR3 consists of 14 residues. Germline CDR1 and CDR2: MDHEN and SYDVKM. V was shortened by 6 bases and J by 3 bases, with 11 bases between the two germline ends. The CDR3 here is CASRSGSSNEKLFF. CDR3 in DNA: TGTGCCAGCAGGTCAGGGTCATCTAATGAAAAACTGTTTTTT.

This sequence joins TRBV6-2 or TRBV6-3 and TRBJ1-3; D ambiguous. From germline, CDR1 is MNHEY and CDR2 SVGEGT. V gave up 4 bases and J gave up 4 bases, with 14 bases separating them. The CDR3 contains 15 residues. The CDR3: CASSFGPPGGNTIYF. The CDR3 DNA follows: TGTGCCAGCAGTTTTGGACCCCCGGGAGGAAACACCATATATTTT.

Of note for this clone: Distinct nucleotide sequences in the sample also encode this CDR3. The chain couples TRBV28 to TRBJ1-5; D ambiguous. This CDR3 contains 12 residues. Germline loops: CDR1 MDHEN, CDR2 SYDVKM. V lost 6 bases to trimming and J lost 2 bases, with 5 bases between them. CDR3 region: CASSGGNQPQHF. In DNA, the CDR3 is TGTGCCAGCAGCGGGGGCAATCAGCCCCAGCATTTT.

The V call is TRBV19, the J call TRBJ2-1, with 11 positions matching TRBD2. CDR1 and CDR2 from the germline V gene are LNHDA and SQIVND (reference sequence). This CDR3 has 15 residues. J was trimmed by 9 bases and V by 5 bases; bases with no gene match: 9. The CDR3 DNA reads as TGTGCCAGTAGTTTTTTAGCGGGGGGGCTATCTGAGCAGTTCTTC. This encodes CASSFLAGGLSEQFF.

This clone turned up a few times. V and J are TRBV2 and TRBJ2-7, with D uncertain. V shed 4 bases and J shed 3 bases, with 7 bases lying between them. Germline assignment: CDR1 SNHLY and CDR2 FYNNEI. The CDR3 sequence is 12 residues long. CDR3 DNA: TGTGCCAGCAGTGTTGCCAGCTACGAGCAGTACTTC. Amino acid sequence: CASSVASYEQYF.

The V call is TRBV28, the J call TRBJ2-7; 11 bases fit TRBD2. Unmatched junction bases numbered 4, after V lost 7 bases and J lost 2 bases. The CDR3 contains 14 residues. In germline, CDR1 is MDHEN, CDR2 SYDVKM. CDR3 sequence reads: CASTLAGGTYEQYF. For the CDR3, the DNA is TGTGCCAGCACCCTAGCGGGGGGAACCTACGAGCAGTACTTC.

The chain carries TRBV4-1 and TRBJ2-3; 11 bases are a match to TRBD2. Germline CDR1 reads MGHRA; CDR2 reads YSYEKL. The CDR3 consists of 18 residues. Trimming removed 1 base from V and 1 base from J; junction bases left unmatched: 7. The CDR3 region is CASSQGGNSGRGTDTQYF. The DNA of the CDR3 is TGCGCCAGCAGCCAAGGAGGCAATAGCGGGAGGGGCACAGATACGCAGTATTTT.

This clone has just a few counts. The chain couples TRBV5-5 to TRBJ1-1; D call uncertain. Trimming took off 3 bases at V and 7 bases at J, with 7 bases between the two ends. CDR1 and CDR2 from the germline V gene are SGHKS and YYEKEE (reference sequence). The CDR3 spans 11 residues. CDR3 sequence: CASSSTLEAFF. CDR3 bases: TGTGCCAGCAGCTCGACACTTGAAGCTTTCTTT.

This chain links TRBV7-2 with TRBJ1-5; 8 bases are shared with TRBD1. This CDR3 has 18 amino acids. After removal of 5 bases from V and 0 bases from J, the junction contained 12 bases not matched to a gene. Germline assignment: CDR1 SGHTA and CDR2 FQGNSA. The CDR3 is CASSPGTGGPYSNQPQHF. CDR3 nucleotide sequence: TGTGCCAGCAGCCCCGGGACAGGCGGACCTTATAGCAATCAGCCCCAGCATTTT.

The gene calls are TRBV6-5 and TRBJ1-2; D gene uncertain. This CDR3 region has 14 residues. The ends were cut back, 2 bases at V and 0 bases at J, with 7 bases in the middle. The germline gives CDR1 MNHEY, CDR2 SVGAGI. In DNA form, the CDR3 reads TGTGCCAGCAGTTACGGCGGATCTAACTATGGCTACACCTTC. Translation gives CASSYGGSNYGYTF.

The chain employs TRBV4-2 and TRBJ2-7; 12 positions match TRBD1. The ends lost 2 bases at V and 5 bases at J; junction bases unmatched: 10. The germline CDR1 and CDR2 sequences are LGHNA and YNFKEQ. The CDR3 spans 17 residues. CDR3 in DNA: TGTGCCAGCAGCCAACCTAGGGGACAGGGGGCGCCCCACGAGCAGTACTTC. It codes for CASSQPRGQGAPHEQYF.

The rearrangement joins TRBV18 to TRBJ2-7; 10 positions match TRBD1. The CDR3 covers 15 residues. V lost 6 bases and J lost 2; bases outside the gene matches: 7. Germline-derived CDR1 and CDR2 are KGHSH and LQKENI. CDR3 loop: CASSQRTGGPYEQYF. The CDR3 DNA sequence: TGTGCCAGCTCCCAGCGGACAGGGGGTCCCTACGAGCAGTACTTC.

The gene calls are TRBV13 and TRBJ2-7; TRBD2 agrees at 14 bases. This CDR3 region has 15 residues. V trimming: 5 bases; J trimming: 7 bases; junction bases outside the gene matches: 7. Germline CDR1 and CDR2: PRHDT and FYEKMQ (reference sequence). The CDR3 sequence is CASSPGTSGRDEQYF. The CDR3 region has the DNA TGTGCCAGCAGCCCCGGGACTAGCGGGAGAGATGAGCAGTACTTC.